The clone carrying this T cell receptor (beta chain) has only a few counts. Its specificity is unknown. This CDR3 is 15 amino acids long. Germline trimming cut 6 bases from V and 3 bases from J; bases unmatched to any gene: 8. Per germline, CDR1 MNHNS and CDR2 SASEGT. This record comes from a study of response to subunit inactivated influenza vaccine. Study results and limitations: Few additional T cells are recruited per seasonal influenza vaccination, authors suggested.

Each CDR3 protein is one row after TCRdb ran MiXCR on the RT-PCR reads. The sample shows under 850,000 distinct CDR3 sequences, around 20% of them seen only once. Source: PBMCs from blood, taken around 5 days after vaccination. The clonotype originates from a man aged 45 to 65 who received an inactivated influenza vaccine. The chain uses TRBV6-1 and TRBJ2-7; the match to TRBD1 covers 10 bases. The CDR3 spells CASSELRDRGYEQYF. The CDR3 DNA reads as TGTGCCAGCAGCGAACTCCGGGACAGGGGCTACGAGCAGTACTTC.